This T cell receptor (beta chain) is from a study of CD8 T cells in ankylosing spondylitis. Using quantitative 5'-RACE with molecular barcodes, the authors made TCR beta libraries. TCRdb called the 5' RACE reads again in MiXCR, with one record for every CDR3 protein. The table lists 450,000 or so distinct CDR3 sequences, 25% to 30% of them singletons. Study results and caveats: According to the report, clones linked to the disease were significantly enriched in matched synovial fluid samples taken from ankylosing spondylitis patients. Within peripheral blood, clones linked to disease were CD8+ and relatively rare. Ankylosing spondylitis blood appeared to carry a characteristic TCR beta motif of roughly 8 highly homologous variants.

The CDR3 has 14 residues. V was trimmed by 2 bases and J by 0 bases, leaving 9 bases between them. The V gene's germline CDR1 is GTSNPN and CDR2 SVGIG (reference sequence). Notes on this clonotype: As yet, its antigen is unknown.

The chain has TRBV30 and TRBJ2-3; D is unclear. Sequenced input: blood, either unsorted or a sorted T cell fraction (not recorded which). The sequence derives from a male donor with ankylosing spondylitis. The CDR3 protein is CAWSILVSTDTQYF. Written as DNA, the CDR3 is TGTGCCTGGAGTATCCTAGTAAGCACAGATACGCAGTATTTT. Looking up the rest from reference TRBV30 and TRBJ2-3 gives the full variable domain: SQTIHQWPATLVQPVGSPLSLECTVEGTSNPNLYWYRQAAGRGLQLLFYSVGIGQISSEVPQNLSASRPQDRQFILSSKKLLLSDSGFYLCAWSILVSTDTQYFGPGTRLTVL.